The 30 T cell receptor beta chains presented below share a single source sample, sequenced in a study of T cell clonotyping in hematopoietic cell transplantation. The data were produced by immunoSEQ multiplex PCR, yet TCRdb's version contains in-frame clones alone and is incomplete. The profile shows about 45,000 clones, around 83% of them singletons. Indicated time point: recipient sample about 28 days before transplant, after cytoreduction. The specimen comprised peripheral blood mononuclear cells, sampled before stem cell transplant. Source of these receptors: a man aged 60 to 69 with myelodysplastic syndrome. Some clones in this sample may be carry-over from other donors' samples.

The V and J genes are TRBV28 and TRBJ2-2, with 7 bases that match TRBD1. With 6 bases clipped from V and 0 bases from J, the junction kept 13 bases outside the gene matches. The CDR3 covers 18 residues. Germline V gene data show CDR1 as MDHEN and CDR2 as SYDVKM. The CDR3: CASSREYPTGANTGELFF. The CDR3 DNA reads TGTGCCAGCAGCCGCGAATACCCAACAGGGGCGAACACCGGGGAGCTGTTTTTT.

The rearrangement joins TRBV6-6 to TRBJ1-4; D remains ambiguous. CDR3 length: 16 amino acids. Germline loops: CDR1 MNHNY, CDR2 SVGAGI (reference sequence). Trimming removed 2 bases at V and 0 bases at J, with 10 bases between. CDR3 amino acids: CASSYPDRTTNEKLFF. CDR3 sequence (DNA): TGTGCCAGCAGTTACCCCGACCGTACAACTAATGAAAAACTGTTTTTT.

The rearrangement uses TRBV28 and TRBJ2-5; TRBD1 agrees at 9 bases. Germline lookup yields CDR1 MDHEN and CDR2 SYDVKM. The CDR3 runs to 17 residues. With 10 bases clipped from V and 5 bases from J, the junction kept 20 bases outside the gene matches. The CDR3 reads CAIGRDREAYGGETQYF. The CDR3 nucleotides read TGTGCCATCGGCCGGGACAGGGAGGCTTATGGCGGGGAGACCCAGTACTTC.

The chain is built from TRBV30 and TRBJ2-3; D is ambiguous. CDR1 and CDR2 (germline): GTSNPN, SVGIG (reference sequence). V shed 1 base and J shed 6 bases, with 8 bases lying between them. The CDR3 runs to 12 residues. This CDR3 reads CAWSGNPDTQYF. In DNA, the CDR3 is TGTGCCTGGAGTGGGAATCCGGATACGCAGTATTTT.

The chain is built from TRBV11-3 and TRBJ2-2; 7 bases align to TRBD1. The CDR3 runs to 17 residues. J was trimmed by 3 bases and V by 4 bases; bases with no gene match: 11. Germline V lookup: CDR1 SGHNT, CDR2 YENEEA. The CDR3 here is CASSSKTGFLDTGELFF. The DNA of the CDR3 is TGTGCCAGCAGCTCCAAGACAGGGTTTCTTGACACCGGGGAGCTGTTTTTT.

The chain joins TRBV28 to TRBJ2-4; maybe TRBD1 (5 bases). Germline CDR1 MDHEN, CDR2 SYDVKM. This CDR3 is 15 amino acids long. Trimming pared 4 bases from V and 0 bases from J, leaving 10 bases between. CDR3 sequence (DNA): TGTGCCAGCAGTTCCTCAGGGTTAGCCAAAAACATTCAGTACTTC. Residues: CASSSSGLAKNIQYF.

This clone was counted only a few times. The CDR3 here is CSVGQGLRTGELFF. The CDR3 DNA sequence: TGCAGCGTCGGACAGGGGTTAAGGACCGGGGAGCTGTTTTTT. This chain joins TRBV29-1 and TRBJ2-2; 9 nucleotides align to TRBD1. Looked up from germline, CDR1 is SQVTM and CDR2 is ANQGSEA. This CDR3 has 14 residues. J gave up 5 bases and V 6 bases, and 7 bases lay outside the gene matches.

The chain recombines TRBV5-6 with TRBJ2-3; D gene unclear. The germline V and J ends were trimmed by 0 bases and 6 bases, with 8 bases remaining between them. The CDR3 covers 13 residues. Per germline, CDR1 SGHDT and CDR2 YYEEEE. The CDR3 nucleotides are TGTGCCAGCAGCTTGGAGTCTCGCGATACGCAGTATTTT. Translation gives CASSLESRDTQYF. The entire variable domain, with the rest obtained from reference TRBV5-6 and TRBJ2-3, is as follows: DAGVTQSPTHLIKTRGQQVTLRCSPKSGHDTVSWYQQALGQGPQFIFQYYEEEERQRGNFPDRFSGHQFPNYSSELNVNALLLGDSALYLCASSLESRDTQYFGPGTRLTVL.

In nucleotides, the CDR3 is TGTGCCAGCAGCTTTGGGTTCGGCTATGGCTACACCTTC. Protein: CASSFGFGYGYTF. The V call is TRBV13, the J call TRBJ1-2; D gene unclear. The CDR3 length is 13 residues. V shed 3 bases and J shed 4 bases, with 9 bases lying between them. CDR1 and CDR2 from the germline V gene are PRHDT and FYEKMQ (reference sequence).

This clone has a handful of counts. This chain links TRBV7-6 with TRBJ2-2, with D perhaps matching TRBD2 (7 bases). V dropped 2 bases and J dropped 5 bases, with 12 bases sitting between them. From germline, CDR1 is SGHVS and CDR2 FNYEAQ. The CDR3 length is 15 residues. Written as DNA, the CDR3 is TGTGCCAGCAGCTTAAGGGGGGGCCGGACCGGGGAGCTGTTTTTT. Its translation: CASSLRGGRTGELFF.

CDR3 DNA sequence: TGTGCCAGCAGTCTCAGGGGTCCCTACGAGCAGTACTTC. Amino acids: CASSLRGPYEQYF. This chain joins TRBV6-5 and TRBJ2-7, with a possible D match to TRBD1 (6 bases). The germline V gene encodes CDR1 MNHEY and CDR2 SVGAGI. The CDR3 is 13 amino acids. V lost 5 bases and J lost 2, with 10 bases in between.

CDR3 bases: TGTGCCAGCAGACCGACTAGCGGGGCCTACGAGCAGTACTTC. Amino acid sequence: CASRPTSGAYEQYF. The chain recombines TRBV14 with TRBJ2-7; 11 bases agree with TRBD2. V gave up 6 bases and J gave up 2 bases; unmatched junction bases: 3. Per the germline V gene, CDR1 is SGHDN and CDR2 is FVKESK. This CDR3 comprises 14 residues.

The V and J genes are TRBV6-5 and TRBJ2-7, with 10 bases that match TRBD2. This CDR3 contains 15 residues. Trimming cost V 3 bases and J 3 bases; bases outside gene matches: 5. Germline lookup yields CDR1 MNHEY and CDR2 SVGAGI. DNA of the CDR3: TGTGCCAGCAGTTATAAGCGGGGGGGCGTCTACGAGCAGTACTTC. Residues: CASSYKRGGVYEQYF.

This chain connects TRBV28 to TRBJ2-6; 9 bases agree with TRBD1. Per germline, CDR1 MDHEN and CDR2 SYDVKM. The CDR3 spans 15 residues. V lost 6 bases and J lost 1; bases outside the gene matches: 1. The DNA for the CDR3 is TGTGCCAGCAGGACAGGGGGGTCTGGGGCCAACGTCCTGACTTTC. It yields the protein CASRTGGSGANVLTF.

CDR3 bases: TGTGCCAGCAGCTCCTTAACGGACAGGAGAGATCAAGAGACCCAGTACTTC. Translation gives CASSSLTDRRDQETQYF. The chain is built from TRBV7-2 and TRBJ2-5, with 7 bases matching TRBD1. This CDR3 is built from 17 residues. Germline V gene data show CDR1 as SGHTA and CDR2 as FQGNSA. Trimming cost V 4 bases and J 2 bases; bases outside gene matches: 13. Based on the CDR3 plus reference TRBV7-2 and TRBJ2-5, the full variable domain is GAGVSQSPSNKVTEKGKDVELRCDPISGHTALYWYRQSLGQGLEFLIYFQGNSAPDKSGLPSDRFSAERTGGSVSTLTIQRTQQEDSAVYLCASSSLTDRRDQETQYFGPGTRLLVL.

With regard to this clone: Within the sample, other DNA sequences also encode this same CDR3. For the CDR3, the DNA is TGTGCCAGCAGTTTAGGCTCTGGGGCCAACGTCCTGACTTTC. It specifies CASSLGSGANVLTF. The V call is TRBV27, the J call TRBJ2-6; no definite D call. CDR3 length: 14 amino acids. Trimming pared 2 bases from V and 0 bases from J, leaving 2 bases between. CDR1 and CDR2 from the germline V gene are MNHEY and SMNVEV (reference sequence).

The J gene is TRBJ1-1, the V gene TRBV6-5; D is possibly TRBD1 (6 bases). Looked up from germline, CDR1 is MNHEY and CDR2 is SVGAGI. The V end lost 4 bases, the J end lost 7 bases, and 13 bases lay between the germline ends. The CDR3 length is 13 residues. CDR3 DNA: TGTGCCAGCAGTTCTACAGGGAGGGGTGAAGCTTTCTTT. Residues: CASSSTGRGEAFF.

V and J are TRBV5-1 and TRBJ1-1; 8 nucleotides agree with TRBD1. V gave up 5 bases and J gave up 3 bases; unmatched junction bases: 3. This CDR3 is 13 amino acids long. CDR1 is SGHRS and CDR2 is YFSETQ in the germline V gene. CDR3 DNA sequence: TGCGCCAGCAGTCAGACAGGGGACACTGAAGCTTTCTTT. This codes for CASSQTGDTEAFF.

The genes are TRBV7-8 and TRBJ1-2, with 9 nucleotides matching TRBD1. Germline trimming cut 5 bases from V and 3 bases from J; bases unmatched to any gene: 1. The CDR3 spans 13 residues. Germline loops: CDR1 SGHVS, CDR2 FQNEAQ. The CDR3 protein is CASSGDRDYGYTF. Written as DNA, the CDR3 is TGTGCCAGCAGCGGGGACAGGGACTATGGCTACACCTTC.

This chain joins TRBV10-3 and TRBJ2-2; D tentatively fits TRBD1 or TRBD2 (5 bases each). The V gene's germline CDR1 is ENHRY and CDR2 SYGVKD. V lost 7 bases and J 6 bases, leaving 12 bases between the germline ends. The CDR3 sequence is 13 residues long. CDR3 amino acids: CAINGGGAGELFF. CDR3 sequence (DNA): TGTGCCATCAACGGTGGGGGAGCCGGGGAGCTGTTTTTT.

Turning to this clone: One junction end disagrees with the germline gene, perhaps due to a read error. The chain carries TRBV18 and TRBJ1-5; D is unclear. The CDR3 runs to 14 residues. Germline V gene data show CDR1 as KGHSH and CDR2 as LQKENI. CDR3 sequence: CASSPRYSNQPQHF. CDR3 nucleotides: TGTGCCAGCTCCCCACGGTATAGCAATCAGCCCCAGCATTTT.

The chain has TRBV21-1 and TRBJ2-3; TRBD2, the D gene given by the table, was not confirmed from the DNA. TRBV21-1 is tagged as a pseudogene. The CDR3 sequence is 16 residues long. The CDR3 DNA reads TGTGCCAGCAGCAAAGAAGTGGGGGGGACCACAGATACGCAGTATTTT. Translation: CASSKEVGGTTDTQYF.

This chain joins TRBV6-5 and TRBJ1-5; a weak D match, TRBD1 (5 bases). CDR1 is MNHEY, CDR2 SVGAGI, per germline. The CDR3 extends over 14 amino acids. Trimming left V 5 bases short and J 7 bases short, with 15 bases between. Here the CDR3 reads CASSTEWGDQPQHF. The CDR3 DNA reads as TGTGCCAGCAGTACTGAATGGGGGGACCAGCCCCAGCATTTT.

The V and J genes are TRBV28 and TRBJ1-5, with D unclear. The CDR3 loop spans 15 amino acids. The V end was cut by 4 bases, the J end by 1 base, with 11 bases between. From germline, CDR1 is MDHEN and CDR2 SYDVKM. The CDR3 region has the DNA TGTGCCAGCAGTTCTTTAGGGCAAAGCAATCAGCCCCAGCATTTT. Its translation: CASSSLGQSNQPQHF.

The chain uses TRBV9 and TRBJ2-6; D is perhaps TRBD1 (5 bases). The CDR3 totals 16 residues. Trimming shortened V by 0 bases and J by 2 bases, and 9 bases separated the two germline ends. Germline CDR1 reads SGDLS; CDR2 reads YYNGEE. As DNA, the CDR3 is TGTGCCAGCAGCGTAGGCAGGGATCCTGGGGCCAACGTCCTGACTTTC. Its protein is CASSVGRDPGANVLTF.

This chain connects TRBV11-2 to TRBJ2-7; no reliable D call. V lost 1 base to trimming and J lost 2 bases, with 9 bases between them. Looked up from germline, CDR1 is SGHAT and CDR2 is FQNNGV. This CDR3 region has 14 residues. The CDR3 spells CASSLVTGPYEQYF. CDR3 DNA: TGTGCCAGCAGCTTAGTTACCGGTCCCTACGAGCAGTACTTC.

The CDR3 nucleotides read TGTGCCAGTAGTATCCTAACCGGGACAAGTCAGCAGCCCCAGCATTTT. Amino acids: CASSILTGTSQQPQHF. The J gene is TRBJ1-5, the V gene TRBV19; TRBD1 is a possible D gene (6 bases). CDR3 size: 16 residues. Trimming stripped 3 bases from V and 7 bases from J, with 19 bases between. CDR1 is LNHDA and CDR2 is SQIVND in the germline V gene (reference sequence). Supplemented by reference TRBV19 and TRBJ1-5, the full variable domain reads DGGITQSPKYLFRKEGQNVTLSCEQNLNHDAMYWYRQDPGQGLRLIYYSQIVNDFQKGDIAEGYSVSREKKESFPLTVTSAQKNPTAFYLCASSILTGTSQQPQHFGDGTRLSIL.

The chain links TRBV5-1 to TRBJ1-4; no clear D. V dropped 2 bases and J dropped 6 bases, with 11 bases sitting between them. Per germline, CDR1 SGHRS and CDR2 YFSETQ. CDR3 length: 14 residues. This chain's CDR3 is CASSFGNADEKLFF. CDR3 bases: TGCGCCAGCAGCTTCGGAAACGCGGATGAAAAACTGTTTTTT. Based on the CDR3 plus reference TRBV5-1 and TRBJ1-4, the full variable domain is KAGVTQTPRYLIKTRGQQVTLSCSPISGHRSVSWYQQTPGQGLQFLFEYFSETQRNKGNFPGRFSGRQFSNSRSEMNVSTLELGDSALYLCASSFGNADEKLFFGSGTQLSVL.

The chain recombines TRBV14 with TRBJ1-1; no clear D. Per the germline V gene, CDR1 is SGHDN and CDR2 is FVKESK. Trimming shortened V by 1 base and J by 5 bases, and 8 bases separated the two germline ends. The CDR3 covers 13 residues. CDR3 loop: CASSQVRWTEAFF. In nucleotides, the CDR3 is TGTGCCAGCAGCCAAGTTCGTTGGACTGAAGCTTTCTTT.

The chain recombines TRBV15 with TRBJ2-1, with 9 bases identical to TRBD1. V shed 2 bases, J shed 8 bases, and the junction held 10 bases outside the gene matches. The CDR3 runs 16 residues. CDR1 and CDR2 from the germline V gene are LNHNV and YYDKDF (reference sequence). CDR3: CATSRLLTGGSDEQFF. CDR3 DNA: TGTGCCACCAGCAGACTACTGACAGGGGGGAGCGATGAGCAGTTCTTC.